The 25 T cell receptor beta chains given below trace back to one sample, sequenced in a study of beta chain features in type 1 diabetes. Isolated RNA was reverse transcribed in full, so expressed TCRB transcripts were sequenced. Produced via immunoSEQ multiplex PCR; TCRdb's table is partial and in-frame only. The sample has 20,000 to 25,000 clones, about 71% seen once. Study-level results: The study found moderately but significantly shorter TCRB CDR3s in all four CD4+ subsets of Type 1 diabetes patients.

These receptors have no known antigen. The sequenced sample was stem cell memory CD4+ T cells from blood. Receptors were obtained from a woman in her forties with type 1 diabetes.

The CDR3 sequence is CATLRQGDYGYTF. CDR3 nucleotides: TGTGCCACCCTTCGACAGGGGGACTATGGCTACACCTTC. The V and J genes are TRBV28 and TRBJ1-2; 9 bases line up with TRBD1. The CDR3 consists of 13 residues. CDR1 is MDHEN, CDR2 SYDVKM, per germline. J was trimmed by 3 bases and V by 10 bases; bases with no gene match: 6.

This chain links TRBV5-4 with TRBJ1-1, with D possibly matching TRBD1 (6 bases). V lost 6 bases and J 3 bases, leaving 27 bases between the germline ends. The CDR3 length is 18 residues. From germline, CDR1 is SGHNT and CDR2 YYREEE (reference sequence). CDR3 nucleotides: TGTGCCAGCATCCCCCGGCGTTGGGAGGGGGTTCAAGACACTGAAGCTTTCTTT. Its protein product is CASIPRRWEGVQDTEAFF.

The chain combines TRBV7-9 with TRBJ2-1; 10 bases are a match to TRBD2. The junction had 7 bases not matched to a gene; V was cut back by 1 base and J by 4 bases. CDR3 length: 17 residues. Germline V gives CDR1 SEHNR, CDR2 FQNEAQ (reference sequence). In nucleotides, the CDR3 is TGTGCCAGCAGCTTAGAAGCCGCTAGCGGGGGATACAATGAGCAGTTCTTC. Protein product: CASSLEAASGGYNEQFF.

In its sample, this clone was seen a few times. The V call is TRBV7-2, the J call TRBJ1-1, with D unclear. Germline V gene lookup returns CDR1 SGHTA and CDR2 FQGNSA. Trimming cost V 2 bases and J 1 base, with 5 bases left between them. CDR3 length: 13 amino acids. CDR3 in amino acids: CASSLNRNTEAFF. The CDR3 DNA sequence: TGTGCCAGCAGCTTAAATAGGAACACTGAAGCTTTCTTT.

The rearrangement joins TRBV29-1 to TRBJ2-2; D may be TRBD1 (6 bases). The germline V gene has CDR1 SQVTM and CDR2 ANQGSEA. This CDR3 region has 16 residues. V dropped 3 bases and J dropped 3 bases, with 17 bases sitting between them. Here the CDR3 reads CSVEGVRGWDTGELFF. The CDR3 DNA reads as TGCAGCGTTGAGGGCGTCAGGGGTTGGGACACCGGGGAGCTGTTTTTT.

The chain employs TRBV4-3 and TRBJ2-2; maybe TRBD1 (6 bases). With 4 bases removed from V and 2 bases from J, the gap between germline ends came to 8 bases. This CDR3 is 14 amino acids long. Germline assignment: CDR1 LGHNA and CDR2 YSLEER. The CDR3 reads CASSRGGNTGELFF. Written as DNA, the CDR3 is TGCGCCAGCAGCCGAGGGGGAAACACCGGGGAGCTGTTTTTT.

The chain is built from TRBV5-1 and TRBJ2-1; TRBD2 matches 7 bases. The CDR3 is 14 amino acids. In germline, CDR1 is SGHRS, CDR2 YFSETQ. V lost 0 bases and J lost 9; bases outside the gene matches: 6. This chain's CDR3 is CASSLADPGGEQFF. In nucleotides, the CDR3 is TGCGCCAGCAGCTTGGCGGACCCGGGAGGTGAGCAGTTCTTC.

This rearrangement joins TRBV7-9 to TRBJ1-5; D is undetermined. The germline V and J ends were trimmed by 1 base and 2 bases, with 12 bases remaining between them. The CDR3 has 16 amino acids. From germline, CDR1 is SEHNR and CDR2 FQNEAQ (reference sequence). The CDR3 reads CASSLVSAAGNQPQHF. The CDR3, as DNA: TGTGCCAGCAGCTTAGTGTCCGCGGCGGGCAATCAGCCCCAGCATTTT. Full variable domain (missing parts from reference TRBV7-9 and TRBJ1-5): DTGVSQNPRHKITKRGQNVTFRCDPISEHNRLYWYRQTLGQGPEFLTYFQNEAQLEKSRLLSDRFSAERPKGSFSTLEIQRTEQGDSAMYLCASSLVSAAGNQPQHFGDGTRLSIL.

The chain recombines TRBV7-9 with TRBJ2-6; the D is unclear. V was trimmed by 5 bases and J by 0 bases, leaving 17 bases between them. CDR1 SEHNR and CDR2 FQNEAQ come from the germline V gene (reference sequence). The CDR3 runs 18 residues. The CDR3 protein is CASSQERVRPSGANVLTF. In DNA form, the CDR3 reads TGTGCCAGCAGCCAAGAGCGCGTTCGCCCCTCTGGGGCCAACGTCCTGACTTTC.

CDR3 protein: CASSSRTGLGSYEQYF. CDR3 coding DNA: TGTGCCAGCAGCTCCAGGACAGGGTTGGGCTCCTACGAGCAGTACTTC. The chain couples TRBV7-2 to TRBJ2-7, with 8 bases fitting TRBD1. Looked up from germline, CDR1 is SGHTA and CDR2 is FQGNSA. CDR3 length: 16 residues. V trimming: 4 bases; J trimming: 0 bases; junction bases outside the gene matches: 8.

The chain carries TRBV19 and TRBJ2-1; TRBD1 matches at 8 bases. Germline V CDR1 and CDR2: LNHDA, SQIVND (reference sequence). This CDR3 is built from 18 residues. V shed 3 bases, J shed 0 bases, and the junction held 10 bases outside the gene matches. CDR3 in DNA: TGTGCCAGTAGTATCCCCGGACAGGGTCGTAGCTCCTACAATGAGCAGTTCTTC. The encoded protein is CASSIPGQGRSSYNEQFF.

The genes are TRBV5-4 and TRBJ2-5; D possibly corresponds to TRBD2 (6 bases). There are 15 residues in the CDR3. Germline loops: CDR1 SGHNT, CDR2 YYREEE (reference sequence). V dropped 2 bases and J dropped 0 bases, with 11 bases sitting between them. The CDR3 loop is CASSLVRDYQETQYF. As DNA, the CDR3 is TGTGCCAGCAGCTTAGTGAGGGACTACCAAGAGACCCAGTACTTC.

This clone was observed a handful of times. The chain is built from TRBV7-3 and TRBJ2-7; D is undetermined. Germline CDR1 is SGHTA and CDR2 is FQGTGA. This CDR3 spans 14 amino acids. Deletions cut 4 bases from V and 4 bases from J, with 14 bases between. For the CDR3, the DNA is TGTGCCAGCAGCTCCTCAAGCCCCGGGTACGAGCAGTACTTC. As protein: CASSSSSPGYEQYF.

The chain combines TRBV6-6 with TRBJ2-7, with D uncertain. The CDR3 is 12 residues long. Germline V gives CDR1 MNHNY, CDR2 SVGAGI (reference sequence). Deletions cut 0 bases from V and 3 bases from J, with 3 bases between. In DNA, the CDR3 is TGTGCCAGCAGTTACTCCCTCTACGAGCAGTACTTC. It is translated as CASSYSLYEQYF.

The chain is built from TRBV5-1 and TRBJ2-4; TRBD1 might be the D (8 bases). This CDR3 has 17 residues. Germline values: CDR1 SGHRS, CDR2 YFSETQ. Trimming took 4 bases from V and 3 from J, leaving 20 bases between them. The CDR3 DNA follows: TGCGCCAGCAGCACCACAGGGGGGGCCCCAGTCAAAAACATTCAGTACTTC. Amino acids: CASSTTGGAPVKNIQYF. Variable domain in full (rest from reference TRBV5-1 and TRBJ2-4): KAGVTQTPRYLIKTRGQQVTLSCSPISGHRSVSWYQQTPGQGLQFLFEYFSETQRNKGNFPGRFSGRQFSNSRSEMNVSTLELGDSALYLCASSTTGGAPVKNIQYFGAGTRLSVL.

The gene calls are TRBV7-3 and TRBJ1-2; 8 positions match TRBD1. Germline loops: CDR1 SGHTA, CDR2 FQGTGA. The V and J ends lost 4 bases and 3 bases, in that order; junction bases with no gene match: 1. This CDR3 comprises 13 residues. The CDR3 spells CASSSTGDYGYTF. DNA of the CDR3: TGTGCCAGCAGCTCGACAGGGGACTATGGCTACACCTTC.

The chain is built from TRBV6-6 and TRBJ1-3; no firm D call. This CDR3 is 16 amino acids long. Trimming left V 8 bases short and J 0 bases short, with 17 bases between. Germline-derived CDR1 and CDR2 are MNHNY and SVGAGI (reference sequence). This CDR3 is CASLGVGRLSGNTIYF. The CDR3, as DNA: TGTGCCAGCTTAGGTGTAGGCAGACTCTCTGGAAACACCATATATTTT.

The chain links TRBV19 to TRBJ1-5; maybe TRBD1 (5 bases). Germline V gene data show CDR1 as LNHDA and CDR2 as SQIVND (reference sequence). The CDR3 runs to 13 residues. Deletions cut 5 bases from V and 6 bases from J, with 11 bases between. The CDR3 spells CASSASGVQPQHF. CDR3 bases: TGTGCCAGTAGTGCCTCGGGGGTTCAGCCCCAGCATTTT.

This clone has more than one count but fewer than ten. The CDR3 loop is CASRGGTSGSIGELFF. The CDR3 DNA is TGTGCCAGCAGGGGAGGCACCTCGGGATCCATCGGGGAGCTGTTTTTT. The rearrangement links TRBV28 to TRBJ2-2, with a weak D call TRBD2 (6 bases). This CDR3 contains 16 residues. V lost 6 bases, J lost 7 bases, and 21 bases lay in between. Per germline, CDR1 MDHEN and CDR2 SYDVKM.

Only a few counts were recorded for this clone. The chain has TRBV6-5 and TRBJ1-5; D unclear. The CDR3 sequence is 14 residues long. CDR1 is MNHEY, CDR2 SVGAGI, per germline. The V and J ends lost 1 base and 10 bases respectively, with 14 bases between them. CDR3 nucleotide sequence: TGTGCCAGCAGTTACTACGAAAACGGAGATCCCCAGCATTTT. Translated, it gives CASSYYENGDPQHF.

The chain is built from TRBV7-2 and TRBJ2-3, with 9 bases that match TRBD2. Germline V gene sequence: CDR1 SGHTA, CDR2 FQGNSA. CDR3 size: 15 residues. V lost 5 bases to trimming and J lost 4 bases; unmatched junction nucleotides: 7. As DNA, the CDR3 is TGTGCCAGCAGCATCCGACTAGCGGACTCAGATACGCAGTATTTT. It translates to CASSIRLADSDTQYF.

The V gene is TRBV28, the J gene TRBJ1-1; perhaps TRBD1 as D (6 bases). The germline gives CDR1 MDHEN, CDR2 SYDVKM. The V gene lost 6 bases and the J gene lost 1 base, with 12 bases spanning the gap. The CDR3 is 14 residues long. The DNA for the CDR3 is TGTGCCAGCAGGTCCGGGACACAGAACACTGAAGCTTTCTTT. It encodes CASRSGTQNTEAFF.

V and J are TRBV19 and TRBJ2-2, with a weak D call TRBD2 (5 bases). V dropped 3 bases and J dropped 4 bases, with 9 bases sitting between them. The germline gives CDR1 LNHDA, CDR2 SQIVND (reference sequence). This CDR3 is built from 14 residues. The CDR3 reads CASSISDGTGELFF. CDR3 coding DNA: TGTGCCAGTAGTATTAGCGACGGCACCGGGGAGCTGTTTTTT.

V gene TRBV6-6 combines with J gene TRBJ2-3; a possible D gene is TRBD2 (6 bases). Trimming took 2 bases from V and 3 from J, leaving 12 bases between them. The CDR3 extends over 15 amino acids. Germline loops: CDR1 MNHNY, CDR2 SVGAGI (reference sequence). CDR3 protein: CASSYGGQGTDTQYF. DNA of the CDR3: TGTGCCAGCAGTTACGGAGGGCAGGGAACAGATACGCAGTATTTT.

The CDR3 coding sequence is TGTGCCAGCAGCGCTAGACCGGCTGGCAATCAGCCCCAGCATTTT. It is translated as CASSARPAGNQPQHF. The rearrangement joins TRBV11-2 to TRBJ1-5; no reliable D call. V was cut by 5 bases and J by 2 bases, with 13 bases left in between. This CDR3 has 15 amino acids. Germline V gives CDR1 SGHAT, CDR2 FQNNGV.